This T cell receptor (beta chain) was observed in a study of cytomegalovirus exposure and HLA in healthy donors. On this clone itself: The antigen remains unidentified.

Data came from immunoSEQ multiplex PCR; TCRdb stores just in-frame clones and leaves some out. The table records over 200,000 clones, around 78% of them present only once. Study-level points and caveats: Cytomegalovirus status was reportedly diagnosed by the classifier with high specificity and sensitivity.

What was sequenced was PBMCs. This clonotype originated in a woman aged 18-35 years in good health and CMV-seronegative.

CDR3 in amino acids: CASSSKDRGSYEQYF. The DNA of the CDR3 is TGTGCCAGCAGCTCAAAGGACAGGGGGTCCTACGAGCAGTACTTC. The chain joins TRBV11-2 to TRBJ2-7, with 10 bases matching TRBD1. Looked up from germline, CDR1 is SGHAT and CDR2 is FQNNGV. The CDR3 covers 15 residues. Losses at the gene ends were 4 bases for V and 1 base for J; bases not matched to a gene: 4.